This T cell receptor beta chain was identified during a study of cytomegalovirus exposure and HLA in healthy donors. The study, taken as a whole, reports: Later findings reportedly placed an Asian-associated ancestry cluster below the approximately 620-donor mean for N-insertions. Later analysis identified a missense DCLRE1C variant that was linked to TCR beta V- and J-gene trimming. Most of the CMV-associated TCR beta chains (in a later analysis) appeared to be HLA-restricted. CMV serostatus alone was available as immune exposure information.

There are 18 residues in the CDR3. The germline CDR1 and CDR2 sequences are SGHTA and FQGNSA. V dropped 5 bases and J dropped 5; count of bases not matched to a gene: 12. Use of 60 Vbeta and 13 Jbeta primers characterized the PCR. Repertoires were generated with immunoSEQ multiplex PCR, while TCRdb's copy carries only in-frame clones and drops some. This sample has 150,000 to 200,000 clones, with more than 75% found just once. As for this clone: Its antigen is unidentified.

The gene calls are TRBV7-2 and TRBJ2-1; 13 bases are shared with TRBD2. Input material: PBMCs. The receptor's source is a woman aged 25-40 years in good health and CMV-seropositive. The CDR3, as DNA: TGTGCCAGCAGCGTTGGGACTAGCGGGATCGGGGGGGACAATGAGCAGTTCTTC. Amino acids: CASSVGTSGIGGDNEQFF.